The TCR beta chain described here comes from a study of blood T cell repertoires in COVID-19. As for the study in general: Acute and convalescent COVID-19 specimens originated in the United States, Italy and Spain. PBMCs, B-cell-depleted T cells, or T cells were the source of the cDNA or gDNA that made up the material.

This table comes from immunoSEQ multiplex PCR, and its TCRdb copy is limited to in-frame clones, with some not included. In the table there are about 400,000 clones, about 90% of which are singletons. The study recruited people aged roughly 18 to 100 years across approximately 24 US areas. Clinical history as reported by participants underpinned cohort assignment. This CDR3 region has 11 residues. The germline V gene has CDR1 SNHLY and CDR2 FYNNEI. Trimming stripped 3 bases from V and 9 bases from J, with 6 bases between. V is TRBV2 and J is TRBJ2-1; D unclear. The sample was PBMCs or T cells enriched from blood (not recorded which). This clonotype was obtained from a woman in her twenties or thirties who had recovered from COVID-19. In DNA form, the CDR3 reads TGTGCCAGCAGTGACCCGAGTGAGCAGTTCTTC. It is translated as CASSDPSEQFF.